This T cell receptor beta chain was sequenced in a study of blood T cell repertoires in COVID-19. Whole-study context: Sample material is recorded as cDNA or gDNA derived from T cells, B-cell-depleted T cells, or PBMCs.

Study processing details: From reference gene primer amplification, estimates of nucleated cell counts were derived. Using immunoSEQ multiplex PCR, the repertoire was profiled, and TCRdb retains in-frame clones only, with some absent. V, J and clone size were drawn from that table, and D and trimming were deduced from the DNA. The table has 140,000 or so clones, almost 85% seen once. This clonotype originated in a man aged 45-65 years with acute or convalescent COVID-19. Sequenced sample: peripheral blood.

CDR3 nucleotides: TGTGCCAGCAGCTTTTGGAGGGGGCGAATACTAGCCAAAAACATTCAGTACTTC. The encoded protein is CASSFWRGRILAKNIQYF. The gene calls are TRBV11-2 and TRBJ2-4; D is perhaps TRBD1 (7 bases). Germline values: CDR1 SGHAT, CDR2 FQNNGV. CDR3 length equals 18 residues. V lost 3 bases and J 0 bases, leaving 18 bases between the germline ends.